This T cell receptor beta chain was retrieved from a study of cytomegalovirus exposure and HLA in healthy donors. Produced via immunoSEQ multiplex PCR; TCRdb's table is partial and in-frame only. Here the sample spans 150,000 to 200,000 clones, 75% to 90% being singletons. Overall study findings and caveats: Subsequent analysis revealed that first-cohort TCR clusters tended to co-occur in the 100 to 150 validation repertoires. The study listed approximately 170 cytomegalovirus-associated TCR beta chains.

About this clone: Its antigen remains unknown.

This clonotype was obtained from a man between 18 and 29 years old in good health and CMV-seropositive. The sample taken for sequencing was PBMCs.

CDR3 coding DNA: TGTGCCAGCAGCCAAGATCCCCACCTGACTAGCGGGACCTACGAGCAGTACTTC. Its protein is CASSQDPHLTSGTYEQYF. This sequence joins TRBV4-2 and TRBJ2-7; 11 nucleotides agree with TRBD2. The CDR3 is made up of 18 amino acids. Germline CDR1 and CDR2: LGHNA and YNFKEQ. V lost 0 bases, J lost 2 bases, and 9 bases stayed unmatched.